The clone carrying this TCR beta chain was detected ten times or more. As yet, its antigen is unknown. TCRdb's copy holds only in-frame clones and misses some; the assay was immunoSEQ multiplex PCR. There are roughly 75,000 clones in the sample; 86% occur only once, and around 6% lies in the top ten. This record belongs to a study of OX40 agonist ivuxolimab in advanced cancers. Study-level information: With a range of roughly 23 to 90, age averaged approximately 64 years, and around 83% were male. Whole-study results and caveats: In the 0.1 to 3.0 mg/kg range, CD4+ and CD8+ blood T cells had expanded clonally by week 6.

Germline assignment: CDR1 LNHNV and CDR2 YYDKDF (reference sequence). The CDR3 runs 14 residues. Losses at the gene ends were 0 bases for V and 6 bases for J; bases not matched to a gene: 4. This specimen consisted of CD4+ or CD8+ T cells sorted from blood, obtained in a trial of the OX40 agonist ivuxolimab. This sequence originates from an adult with an advanced solid tumor such as melanoma, head and neck, liver or kidney cancer. J is TRBJ2-7 and V is TRBV15; 8 nucleotides align to TRBD1. For the CDR3, the DNA is TGTGCCACCAGCAGAGAAGGGACAGGTAGCGAGCAGTACTTC. As protein: CATSREGTGSEQYF.